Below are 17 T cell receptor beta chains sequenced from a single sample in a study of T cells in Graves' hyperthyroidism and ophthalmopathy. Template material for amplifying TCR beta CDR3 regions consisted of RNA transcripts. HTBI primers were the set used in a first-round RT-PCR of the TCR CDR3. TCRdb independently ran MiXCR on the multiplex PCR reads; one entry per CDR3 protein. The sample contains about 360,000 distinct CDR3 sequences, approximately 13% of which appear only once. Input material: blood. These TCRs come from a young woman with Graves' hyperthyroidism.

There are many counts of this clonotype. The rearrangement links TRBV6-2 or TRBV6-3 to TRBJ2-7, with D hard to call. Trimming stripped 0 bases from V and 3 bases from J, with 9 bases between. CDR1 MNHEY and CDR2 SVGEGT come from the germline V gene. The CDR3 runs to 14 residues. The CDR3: CASSYSLEYYEQYF. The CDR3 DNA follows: TGTGCCAGCAGTTACTCACTGGAATACTACGAGCAGTACTTC.

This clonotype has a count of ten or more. CDR3 DNA: TGTGCCAGCGACGGGGGAGACCCGGAGACCCAGTACTTC. Its protein is CASDGGDPETQYF. The V and J genes are TRBV28 and TRBJ2-5; weak D call: TRBD2 (6 bases). Trimming removed 8 bases from V and 5 bases from J, with 15 bases in between. Germline lookup yields CDR1 MDHEN and CDR2 SYDVKM. The CDR3 loop spans 13 amino acids.

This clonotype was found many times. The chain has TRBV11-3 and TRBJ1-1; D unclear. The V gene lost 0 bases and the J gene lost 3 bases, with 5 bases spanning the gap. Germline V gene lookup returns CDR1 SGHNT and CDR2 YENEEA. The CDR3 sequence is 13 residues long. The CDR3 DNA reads TGTGCCAGCAGCTTAGAAGGGCACACTGAAGCTTTCTTT. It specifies CASSLEGHTEAFF.

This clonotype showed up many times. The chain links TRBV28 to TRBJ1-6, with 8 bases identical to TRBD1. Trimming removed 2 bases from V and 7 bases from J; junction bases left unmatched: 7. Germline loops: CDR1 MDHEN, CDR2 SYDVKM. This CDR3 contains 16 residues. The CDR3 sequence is CASSLPQGAKNSPLHF. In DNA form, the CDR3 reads TGTGCCAGCAGTTTACCCCAGGGGGCAAAAAATTCACCCCTCCACTTT.

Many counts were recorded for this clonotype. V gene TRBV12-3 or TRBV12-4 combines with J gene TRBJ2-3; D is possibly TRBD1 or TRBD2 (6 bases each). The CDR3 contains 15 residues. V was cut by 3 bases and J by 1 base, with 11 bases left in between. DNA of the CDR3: TGTGCCAGCAGTTTCCGGGGGCGCCGCACAGATACGCAGTATTTT. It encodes CASSFRGRRTDTQYF.

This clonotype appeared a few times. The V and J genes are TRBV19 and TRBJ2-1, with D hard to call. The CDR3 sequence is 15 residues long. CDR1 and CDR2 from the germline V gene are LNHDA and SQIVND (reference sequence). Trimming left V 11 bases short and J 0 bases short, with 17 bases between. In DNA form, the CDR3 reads TGTGCCTCTAACACCCACCGCGGCTCCTACAATGAGCAGTTCTTC. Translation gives CASNTHRGSYNEQFF.

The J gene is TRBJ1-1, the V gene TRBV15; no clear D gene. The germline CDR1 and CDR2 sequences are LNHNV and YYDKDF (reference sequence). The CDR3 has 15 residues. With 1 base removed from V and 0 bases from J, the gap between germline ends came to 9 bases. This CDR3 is CATSRASGMNTEAFF. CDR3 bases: TGTGCCACCAGCAGAGCCTCTGGTATGAACACTGAAGCTTTCTTT.

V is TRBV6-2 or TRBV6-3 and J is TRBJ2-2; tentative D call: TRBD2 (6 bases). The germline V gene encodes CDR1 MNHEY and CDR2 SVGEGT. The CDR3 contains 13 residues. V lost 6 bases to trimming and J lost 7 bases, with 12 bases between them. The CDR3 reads CASRSGGLGELFF. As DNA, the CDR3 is TGTGCCAGCAGGTCCGGGGGTCTCGGGGAGCTGTTTTTT.

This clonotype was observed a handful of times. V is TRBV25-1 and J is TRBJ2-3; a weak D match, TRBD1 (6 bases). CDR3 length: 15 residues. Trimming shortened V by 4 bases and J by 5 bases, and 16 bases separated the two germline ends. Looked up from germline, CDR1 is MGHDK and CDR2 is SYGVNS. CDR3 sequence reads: CASSAHLGAQDTQYF. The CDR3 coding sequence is TGTGCCAGCAGTGCTCACCTGGGGGCGCAAGATACGCAGTATTTT.

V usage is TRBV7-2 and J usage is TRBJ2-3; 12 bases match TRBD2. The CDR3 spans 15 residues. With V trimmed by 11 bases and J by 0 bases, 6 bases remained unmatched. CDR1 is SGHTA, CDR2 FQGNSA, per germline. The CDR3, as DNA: TGTGCCGGGGGACTAGCGGGTATTAGCACAGATACGCAGTATTTT. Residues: CAGGLAGISTDTQYF.

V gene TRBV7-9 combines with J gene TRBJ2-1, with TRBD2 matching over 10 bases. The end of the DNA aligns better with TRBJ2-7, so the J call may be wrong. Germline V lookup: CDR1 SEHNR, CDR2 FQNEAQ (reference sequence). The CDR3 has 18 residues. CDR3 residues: CASSPSPISGRAYNEQYF. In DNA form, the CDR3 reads TGTGCCAGCAGCCCCTCTCCCATAAGCGGGAGGGCGTACAATGAGCAGTACTTC.

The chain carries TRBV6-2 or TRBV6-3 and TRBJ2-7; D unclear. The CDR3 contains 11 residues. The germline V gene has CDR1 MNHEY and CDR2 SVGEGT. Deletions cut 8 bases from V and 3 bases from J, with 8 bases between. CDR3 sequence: CASASLYEQYF. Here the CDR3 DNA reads TGTGCCAGCGCTTCCCTCTACGAGCAGTACTTC.

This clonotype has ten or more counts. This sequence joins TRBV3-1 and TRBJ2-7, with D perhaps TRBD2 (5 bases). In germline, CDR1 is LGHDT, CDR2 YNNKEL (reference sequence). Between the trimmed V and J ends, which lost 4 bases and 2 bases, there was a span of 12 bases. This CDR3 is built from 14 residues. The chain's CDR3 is CASSRDGGPYEQYF. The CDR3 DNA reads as TGTGCCAGCAGCCGTGACGGAGGCCCCTACGAGCAGTACTTC.

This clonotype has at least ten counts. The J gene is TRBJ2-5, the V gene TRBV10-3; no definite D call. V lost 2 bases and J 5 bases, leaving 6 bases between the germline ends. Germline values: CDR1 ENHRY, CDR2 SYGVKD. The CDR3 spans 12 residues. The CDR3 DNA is TGTGCCATCAGTGAGGGGCTTGAGACCCAGTACTTC. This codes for CAISEGLETQYF.

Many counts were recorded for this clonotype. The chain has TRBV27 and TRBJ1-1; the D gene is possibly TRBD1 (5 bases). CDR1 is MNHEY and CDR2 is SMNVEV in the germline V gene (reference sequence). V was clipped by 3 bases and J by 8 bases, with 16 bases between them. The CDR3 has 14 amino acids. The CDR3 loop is CASSFWTGTKEAFF. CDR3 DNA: TGTGCCAGCAGTTTCTGGACGGGGACCAAAGAAGCTTTCTTT.

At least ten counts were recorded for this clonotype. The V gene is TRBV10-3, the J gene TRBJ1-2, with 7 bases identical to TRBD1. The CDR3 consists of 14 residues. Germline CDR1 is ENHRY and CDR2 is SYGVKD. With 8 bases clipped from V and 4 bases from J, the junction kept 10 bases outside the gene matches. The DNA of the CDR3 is TGTGCCATCGCCAGTGAAGGGGGCGTCTATGGCTACACCTTC. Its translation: CAIASEGGVYGYTF.

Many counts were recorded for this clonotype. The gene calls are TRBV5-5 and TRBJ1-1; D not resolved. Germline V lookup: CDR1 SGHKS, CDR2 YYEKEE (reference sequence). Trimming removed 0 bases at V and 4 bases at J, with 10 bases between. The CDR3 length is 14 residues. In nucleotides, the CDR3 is TGTGCCAGCAGCTTGGGGGTATGGGTCACTGAAGCTTTCTTT. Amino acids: CASSLGVWVTEAFF. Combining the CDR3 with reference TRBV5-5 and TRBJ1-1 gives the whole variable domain DAGVTQSPTHLIKTRGQQVTLRCSPISGHKSVSWYQQVLGQGPQFIFQYYEKEERGRGNFPDRFSARQFPNYSSELNVNALLLGDSALYLCASSLGVWVTEAFFGQGTRLTVV.